These 9 T cell receptor beta chains originate from one sample sequenced in a study of shared clonotypes between healthy human individuals. Generated by immunoSEQ multiplex PCR, the TCRdb table keeps only in-frame clones and is missing some. The repertoire holds about 2 million clones, with about 95% as singletons. Naive CD8 cells, CD45RO-negative and positively selected for CCR7, excluded terminally differentiated effector memory CD45RA+ cells. Sequencing was carried out using naive CD8+ T cells sorted from blood. The source of these receptors is a man aged 18 to 29 in good health.

The V call is TRBV30, the J call TRBJ2-1; tentatively, D is TRBD1 (6 bases). The CDR3 sequence is 14 residues long. Per germline, CDR1 GTSNPN and CDR2 SVGIG (reference sequence). Trimming took off 2 bases at V and 1 base at J, with 9 bases between the two ends. The CDR3 nucleotides are TGTGCCTGGAGTAGGACAGATTCCTACAATGAGCAGTTCTTC. Translated: CAWSRTDSYNEQFF.

The CDR3: CASSLLEGGSYEQYF. Written as DNA, the CDR3 is TGTGCCAGCAGTTTATTAGAGGGAGGGTCCTACGAGCAGTACTTC. The chain employs TRBV27 and TRBJ2-7, with TRBD2 matching 7 bases. The CDR3 runs 15 residues. Germline CDR1 MNHEY, CDR2 SMNVEV (reference sequence). With V trimmed by 1 base and J by 1 base, 4 bases remained unmatched.

The chain recombines TRBV9 with TRBJ1-1; no clear D gene. The CDR3 length is 14 residues. Germline V gives CDR1 SGDLS, CDR2 YYNGEE. The V gene lost 0 bases and the J gene lost 5 bases, with 11 bases spanning the gap. The CDR3 loop is CASSVVYGFTEAFF. The CDR3 bases are TGTGCCAGCAGCGTAGTTTATGGGTTTACTGAAGCTTTCTTT.

This chain connects TRBV5-4 to TRBJ2-1; D may be TRBD2 (5 bases). Per germline, CDR1 SGHNT and CDR2 YYREEE (reference sequence). The CDR3 has 12 residues. The V end was cut by 0 bases, the J end by 12 bases, with 10 bases between. The CDR3 region has the DNA TGTGCCAGCAGCTTGGAGAGGGCGGGGCAGTTCTTC. Translated, it gives CASSLERAGQFF.

V usage is TRBV2 and J usage is TRBJ2-1; D not certain. Trimming shortened V by 2 bases and J by 4 bases, and 9 bases separated the two germline ends. CDR3 length equals 14 residues. The V gene's germline CDR1 is SNHLY and CDR2 FYNNEI. This CDR3 reads CASSEIGSYNEQFF. The DNA for the CDR3 is TGTGCCAGCAGTGAAATAGGTAGTTACAATGAGCAGTTCTTC.

The rearrangement joins TRBV11-2 to TRBJ2-2, with unresolved D. Trimming removed 1 base at V and 1 base at J, with 10 bases between. This CDR3 has 16 residues. The germline V gene has CDR1 SGHAT and CDR2 FQNNGV. The CDR3 nucleotides are TGTGCCAGCAGCTTAGTGTATCAGTGGAACACCGGGGAGCTGTTTTTT. It encodes CASSLVYQWNTGELFF.

This sequence joins TRBV7-9 and TRBJ2-3, with D perhaps assigned TRBD1 or TRBD2 (5 bases each). V was pared by 3 bases and J by 4 bases, with 11 bases between. The CDR3 runs 14 residues. CDR1 and CDR2 (germline): SEHNR, FQNEAQ (reference sequence). The CDR3 DNA reads as TGTGCCAGCAGCTTGGGGACGGGGCCAGATACGCAGTATTTT. Its protein product is CASSLGTGPDTQYF.

The V call is TRBV7-9, the J call TRBJ2-5, with D perhaps matching TRBD2 (5 bases). The V gene's germline CDR1 is SEHNR and CDR2 FQNEAQ (reference sequence). Trimming removed 2 bases from V and 1 base from J, with 11 bases in between. This CDR3 region has 15 residues. The CDR3 protein is CASSLIGLLQETQYF. The CDR3 nucleotides are TGTGCCAGCAGCTTAATCGGACTCCTCCAAGAGACCCAGTACTTC.

This clone came up once. The chain employs TRBV2 and TRBJ2-7, with D perhaps TRBD2 (5 bases). CDR1 SNHLY and CDR2 FYNNEI come from the germline V gene. This CDR3 is built from 15 residues. The V end lost 4 bases, the J end lost 1 base, and 14 bases lay between the germline ends. CDR3 region: CASSVVADSSYEQYF. CDR3 DNA: TGTGCCAGCAGTGTAGTGGCGGACTCTTCCTACGAGCAGTACTTC.